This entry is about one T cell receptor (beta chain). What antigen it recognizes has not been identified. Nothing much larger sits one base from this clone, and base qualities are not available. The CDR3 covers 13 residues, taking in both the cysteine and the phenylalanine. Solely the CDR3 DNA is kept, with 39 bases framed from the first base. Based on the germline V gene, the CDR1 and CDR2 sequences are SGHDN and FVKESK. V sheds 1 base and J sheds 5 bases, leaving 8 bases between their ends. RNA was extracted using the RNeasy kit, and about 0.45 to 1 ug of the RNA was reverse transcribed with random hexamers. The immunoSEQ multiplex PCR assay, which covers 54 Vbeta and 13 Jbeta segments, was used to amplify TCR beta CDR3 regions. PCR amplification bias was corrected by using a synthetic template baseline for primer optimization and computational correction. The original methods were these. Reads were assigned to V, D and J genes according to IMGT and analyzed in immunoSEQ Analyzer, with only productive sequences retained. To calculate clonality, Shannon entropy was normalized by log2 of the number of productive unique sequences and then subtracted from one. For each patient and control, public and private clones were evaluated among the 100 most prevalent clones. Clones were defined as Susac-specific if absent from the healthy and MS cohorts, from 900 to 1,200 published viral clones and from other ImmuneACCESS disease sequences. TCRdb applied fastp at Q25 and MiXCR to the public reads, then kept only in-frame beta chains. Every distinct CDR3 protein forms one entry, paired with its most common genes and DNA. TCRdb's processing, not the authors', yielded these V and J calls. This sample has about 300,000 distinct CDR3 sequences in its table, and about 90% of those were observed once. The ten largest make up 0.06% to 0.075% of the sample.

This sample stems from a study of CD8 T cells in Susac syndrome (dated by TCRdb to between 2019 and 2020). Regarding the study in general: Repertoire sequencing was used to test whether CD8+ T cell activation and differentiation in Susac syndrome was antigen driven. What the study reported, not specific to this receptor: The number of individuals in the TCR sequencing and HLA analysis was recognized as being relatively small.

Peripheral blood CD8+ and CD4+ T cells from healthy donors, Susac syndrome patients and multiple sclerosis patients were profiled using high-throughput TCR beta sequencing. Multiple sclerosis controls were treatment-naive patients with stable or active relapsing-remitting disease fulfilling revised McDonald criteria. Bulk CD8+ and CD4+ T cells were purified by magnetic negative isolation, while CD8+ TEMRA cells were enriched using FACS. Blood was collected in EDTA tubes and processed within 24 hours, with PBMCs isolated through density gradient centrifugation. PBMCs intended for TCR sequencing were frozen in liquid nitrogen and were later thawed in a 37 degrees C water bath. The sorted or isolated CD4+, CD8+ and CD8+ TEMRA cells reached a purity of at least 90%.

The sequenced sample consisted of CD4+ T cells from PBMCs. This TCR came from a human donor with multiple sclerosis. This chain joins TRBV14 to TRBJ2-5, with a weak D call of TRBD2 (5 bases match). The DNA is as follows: TGTGCCAGCAGCCAAGGACTAACGGAGACCCAGTACTTC. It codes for CASSQGLTETQYF. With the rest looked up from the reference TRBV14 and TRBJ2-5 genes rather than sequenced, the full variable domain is EAGVTQFPSHSVIEKGQTVTLRCDPISGHDNLYWYRRVMGKEIKFLLHFVKESKQDESGMPNNRFLAERTGGTYSTLKVQPAELEDSGVYFCASSQGLTETQYFGPGTRLLVL.